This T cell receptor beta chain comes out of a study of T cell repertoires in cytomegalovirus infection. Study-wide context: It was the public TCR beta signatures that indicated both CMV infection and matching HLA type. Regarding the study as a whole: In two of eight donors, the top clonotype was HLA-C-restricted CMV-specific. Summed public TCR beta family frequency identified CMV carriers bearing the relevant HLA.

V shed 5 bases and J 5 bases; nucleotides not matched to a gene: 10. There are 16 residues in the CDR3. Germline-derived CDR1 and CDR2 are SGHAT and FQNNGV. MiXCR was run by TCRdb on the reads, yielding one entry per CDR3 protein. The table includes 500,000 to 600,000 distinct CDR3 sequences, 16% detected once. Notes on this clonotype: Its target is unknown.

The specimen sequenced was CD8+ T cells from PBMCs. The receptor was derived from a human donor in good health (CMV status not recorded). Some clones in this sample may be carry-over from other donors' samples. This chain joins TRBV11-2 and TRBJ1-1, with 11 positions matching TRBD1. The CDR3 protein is CASSPRTGGAPTEAFF. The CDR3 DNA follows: TGTGCCAGCAGCCCAAGGACAGGGGGCGCTCCAACTGAAGCTTTCTTT.